This T cell receptor beta chain was identified during a study of blood T cell repertoires in COVID-19. Germline loops: CDR1 MDHEN, CDR2 SYDVKM. This CDR3 spans 14 amino acids. Trimming stripped 5 bases from V and 4 bases from J, with 15 bases between. Data came from immunoSEQ multiplex PCR; TCRdb stores just in-frame clones and leaves some out. The sample yields fewer than 300,000 clones, approximately 84% seen once. Recovery meant two consecutive negative NP/OP PCR tests, professional clearance, or resolved symptoms. The clonotype originates from a man aged 18 to 35 who had recovered from COVID-19. The chain couples TRBV28 to TRBJ2-7, with D perhaps matching TRBD2 (6 bases). Sequencing input: PBMCs or T cells enriched from blood (not recorded which). The DNA for the CDR3 is TGTGCCAGCAGTCAGGGACGTGCGGGGTACGAGCAGTACTTC. Protein product: CASSQGRAGYEQYF. Full variable domain (remainder filled in from reference TRBV28 and TRBJ2-7): DVKVTQSSRYLVKRTGEKVFLECVQDMDHENMFWYRQDPGLGLRLIYFSYDVKMKEKGDIPEGYSVSREKKERFSLILESASTNQTSMYLCASSQGRAGYEQYFGPGTRLTVT.